Listed below are T cell receptor beta chains from one sample, sequenced in a study of blood T cell repertoires in COVID-19. The table came from immunoSEQ multiplex PCR; TCRdb's copy has only in-frame clones and leaves some out. The data contain fewer than 200,000 clones, less than 85% of them singletons. Sequencing was carried out using PBMCs or T cells enriched from blood (not recorded which). These receptors all stem from a woman between 45 and 65 years old who had recovered from COVID-19. The CDR3 runs from the conserved cysteine through the conserved F or W. The order of the fields is J gene, D gene, clone size, V gene, CDR3 DNA, CDR3 protein. D genes are given only for firm matches. Not every row has a clone size; where given, it reads once, few, many or a size class.

J: TRBJ2-5
D: TRBD1
size: NA
V: TRBV6-1
DNA: TGTGCCGGCAGTGAGACCGGGACAGGGCCAGAGACCCAGTACTTC
CDR3: CAGSETGTGPETQYF

J: TRBJ1-2
D: NA
size: NA
V: TRBV6-5
DNA: TGTGCCAGCAGTCGGGGGTCTGGCTACACCTTC
CDR3: CASSRGSGYTF

J: TRBJ1-1
D: NA
size: NA
V: TRBV30
DNA: TGTGCCTGGAGTGTAAGTGTCCAGACTGAAGCTTTCTTT
CDR3: CAWSVSVQTEAFF

J: TRBJ1-1
D: NA
size: NA
V: TRBV10-2
DNA: TGCGCCAGCAGGGACTGGGAGGGGGCTTTCTTT
CDR3: CASRDWEGAFF

J: TRBJ1-6
D: NA
size: NA
V: TRBV11-1
DNA: TGTGCCAGCAGCTTAATGGGCGTTGGTTCACCCCTCCACTTT
CDR3: CASSLMGVGSPLHF

J: TRBJ1-5
D: NA
size: NA
V: TRBV15
DNA: TGTGCCACCAGCAGAGATCGACTTAGGAATCAGCCCCAGCATTTT
CDR3: CATSRDRLRNQPQHF

J: TRBJ2-3
D: TRBD2
size: NA
V: TRBV7-3
DNA: TGTGCCAGCAGCTTAGGGCTAGCGGTCACAGATACGCAGTATTTT
CDR3: CASSLGLAVTDTQYF

J: TRBJ1-4
D: NA
size: NA
V: TRBV9
DNA: TGTGCCAGCAGCGGGGACAAGTTTAATGAAAAACTGTTTTTT
CDR3: CASSGDKFNEKLFF

J: TRBJ1-6
D: NA
size: NA
V: TRBV7-3
DNA: TGTGCCAGCAGCTTAGGCAGTTCCAATTCACCCCTCCACTTT
CDR3: CASSLGSSNSPLHF

J: TRBJ2-5
D: TRBD2
size: NA
V: TRBV5-5
DNA: TGTGCCAGCAGCCTAACTGCGGGAGGGGCCGCGCGAATAGAGACCCAGTACTTC
CDR3: CASSLTAGGAARIETQYF

J: TRBJ2-1
D: NA
size: NA
V: TRBV7-2
DNA: TGTGCCAGCAGCTTAGATGCAGGGCCGAAAAATGAGCAGTTCTTC
CDR3: CASSLDAGPKNEQFF

J: TRBJ1-4
D: NA
size: NA
V: TRBV5-1
DNA: TGCGCCAGCAGTGAAGGGAGTTTGCTGGGTGAAAAACTGTTTTTT
CDR3: CASSEGSLLGEKLFF

J: TRBJ1-1
D: TRBD1
size: NA
V: TRBV6-6
DNA: TGTGCCAGCAGTCAGAGGACAGGAACAAACACTGAAGCTTTCTTT
CDR3: CASSQRTGTNTEAFF

J: TRBJ1-2
D: NA
size: NA
V: TRBV7-9
DNA: TGTGCCAGCGGTACGGACCCGGCGGGGGGCTACACCTTC
CDR3: CASGTDPAGGYTF

J: TRBJ1-5
D: TRBD1
size: NA
V: TRBV4-2
DNA: TGTGCCAGCAGCCAAGGCCGGGACAGGGAAAATCAGCCCCAGCATTTT
CDR3: CASSQGRDRENQPQHF

J: TRBJ1-2
D: NA
size: few
V: TRBV15
DNA: TGTGCCACCAGCAGAGATCAGGTCCCAGATGGCTACACCTTC
CDR3: CATSRDQVPDGYTF

J: TRBJ1-5
D: NA
size: NA
V: TRBV3-1/TRBV3-2
DNA: TGTGCCAGCAGCCAACTCAGGGATCAGCCCCAGCATTTT
CDR3: CASSQLRDQPQHF

J: TRBJ1-1
D: TRBD1
size: NA
V: TRBV7-9
DNA: TGTGCCAGCAGCACCATCCAGGGGGCTTTGGCTGAAGCTTTCTTT
CDR3: CASSTIQGALAEAFF

J: TRBJ1-1
D: TRBD1
size: NA
V: TRBV3-1/TRBV3-2
DNA: TGTGCCAGTAATTACGGGACAGGGTACACTGAAGCTTTCTTT
CDR3: CASNYGTGYTEAFF

J: TRBJ1-5
D: NA
size: NA
V: TRBV7-9
DNA: TGTGCCAGCAGGCCCGGGGAAGGTAGCAATCAGCCCCAGCATTTT
CDR3: CASRPGEGSNQPQHF

J: TRBJ2-2
D: NA
size: NA
V: TRBV12-3/TRBV12-4
DNA: TGTGCCAGCTCCGAGGCCGGGGAGCTGTTTTTT
CDR3: CASSEAGELFF

J: TRBJ1-1
D: TRBD1
size: NA
V: TRBV7-2
DNA: TGTGCCAGCAGCCCAGAATTGGGACAGGAGAACACTGAAGCTTTCTTT
CDR3: CASSPELGQENTEAFF

J: TRBJ1-5
D: TRBD1
size: once
V: TRBV28
DNA: TGTGCCAGCGGTTGGACAGGTTCGGGCGGCTTTAGCAATCAGCCCCAGCATTTT
CDR3: CASGWTGSGGFSNQPQHF

J: TRBJ1-1
D: NA
size: NA
V: TRBV3-1/TRBV3-2
DNA: TGTGCCAGCAAAGGGGTGAACACTGAAGCTTTCTTT
CDR3: CASKGVNTEAFF

J: TRBJ2-2
D: NA
size: NA
V: TRBV9
DNA: TGTGCCAGCAGCGTATCGGGTTCTAGCACCGGGGAGCTGTTTTTT
CDR3: CASSVSGSSTGELFF

J: TRBJ1-1
D: TRBD1
size: NA
V: TRBV27
DNA: TGTGCCAGCCCTCGGGACAGAGAAGCTTTCTTT
CDR3: CASPRDREAFF

J: TRBJ2-2
D: NA
size: NA
V: TRBV2
DNA: TGTGCCAGCAAGTACAGGGTGAACACCGGGGAGCTGTTTTTT
CDR3: CASKYRVNTGELFF

J: TRBJ2-3
D: NA
size: NA
V: TRBV7-9
DNA: TGTGCCAGCAGCTTAGAATTCGCAGGTACGCAGTATTTT
CDR3: CASSLEFAGTQYF

J: TRBJ1-1
D: NA
size: NA
V: TRBV11-2
DNA: TGTGCCAGCAGCTCGACATGGCGGGGGGCGGGTGAAGCTTTCTTT
CDR3: CASSSTWRGAGEAFF

J: TRBJ2-1
D: TRBD2
size: NA
V: TRBV2
DNA: TGTGCCAGCAGTGAAGCGGGGGGGAGCTCCTACAATGAGCAGTTCTTC
CDR3: CASSEAGGSSYNEQFF

J: TRBJ2-2
D: NA
size: NA
V: TRBV5-5
DNA: TGTGCCAGCAGCTTGGGACCACGGGGTAGGACCGGGGAGCTGTTTTTT
CDR3: CASSLGPRGRTGELFF

J: TRBJ2-1
D: TRBD2
size: NA
V: TRBV6-5
DNA: TGTGCCAGCAGTTACGCTAGCGGGAGGGCCTCGGGTGAGCAGTTCTTC
CDR3: CASSYASGRASGEQFF

J: TRBJ1-4
D: NA
size: once
V: TRBV30
DNA: TGTGCCTGGAGGCCAGCGTTAAATGAAAAACTGTTTTTT
CDR3: CAWRPALNEKLFF

J: TRBJ1-6
D: TRBD1
size: few
V: TRBV28
DNA: TGTGCCAGCCGACCAGAGGGGGCATCTTCACCCCTCCACTTT
CDR3: CASRPEGASSPLHF

J: TRBJ1-3
D: NA
size: few
V: TRBV9
DNA: TGTGCCAGCAGCGTAGGGGGGCCTGGAAACACCATATATTTT
CDR3: CASSVGGPGNTIYF

J: TRBJ2-2
D: NA
size: NA
V: TRBV28
DNA: TGTGCCAGCAGTTTCAGGGTTAACACCGGGGAGCTGTTTTTT
CDR3: CASSFRVNTGELFF

J: TRBJ2-2
D: TRBD1
size: NA
V: TRBV5-6
DNA: TGTGCCAGCAGCTCAATTGGGCAGGGGGAAACAGGCGGGGAGCTGTTTTTT
CDR3: CASSSIGQGETGGELFF

J: TRBJ2-5
D: TRBD1
size: NA
V: TRBV28
DNA: TGTGCCAGCAGTCCGGACAGGGGAAGAGAGACCCAGTACTTC
CDR3: CASSPDRGRETQYF

J: TRBJ1-5
D: NA
size: NA
V: TRBV30
DNA: TGTGCCTGGAGTTTTAGGGGCGGTCAGCCCCAGCATTTT
CDR3: CAWSFRGGQPQHF

J: TRBJ1-1
D: TRBD1
size: NA
V: TRBV7-2
DNA: TGTGCCAGCAGCCCAGAACCTTGGACAGGGAGCACTGAAGCTTTCTTT
CDR3: CASSPEPWTGSTEAFF

J: TRBJ1-4
D: NA
size: NA
V: TRBV7-9
DNA: TGTGCCAGCAGTTCACAGGCAACTAATGAAAAACTGTTTTTT
CDR3: CASSSQATNEKLFF

J: TRBJ1-6
D: NA
size: NA
V: TRBV5-4
DNA: TGTGCCAGCAGTTTAGACCCCAGAGGCAATTCACCCCTCCACTTT
CDR3: CASSLDPRGNSPLHF

J: TRBJ2-3
D: NA
size: NA
V: TRBV2
DNA: TGTGCCAGCAGTGACAGGGGAAGCTACACAGATACGCAGTATTTT
CDR3: CASSDRGSYTDTQYF

J: TRBJ2-3
D: TRBD2
size: NA
V: TRBV7-8
DNA: TGTGCCAGCAGCTTAAGCTTGCTCAGGCTAGCGGGGGACACAGATACGCAGTATTTT
CDR3: CASSLSLLRLAGDTDTQYF

J: TRBJ2-2
D: TRBD2
size: NA
V: TRBV27
DNA: TGTGCCAGCGGTTGGGGGGGAGGGCCTGCCGGGGAGCTGTTTTTT
CDR3: CASGWGGGPAGELFF

J: TRBJ2-1
D: TRBD2
size: NA
V: TRBV29-1
DNA: TGCAGCTCCTTGACTAGCGGATACAATGAGCAGTTCTTC
CDR3: CSSLTSGYNEQFF

J: TRBJ1-2
D: NA
size: few
V: TRBV28
DNA: TGTGCCAGCAGTTATCAGGGGCGATTATTAAATGGCTACACCTTC
CDR3: CASSYQGRLLNGYTF

J: TRBJ1-5
D: TRBD1
size: NA
V: TRBV4-1
DNA: TGCGCCAGCAGCCCCGAGGGGGCCGGCAATCAGCCCCAGCATTTT
CDR3: CASSPEGAGNQPQHF

J: TRBJ1-3
D: NA
size: NA
V: TRBV19
DNA: TGTGCCAGTATAACACGGGGAGGACTGAATTCTGGAAACACCATATATTTT
CDR3: CASITRGGLNSGNTIYF

J: TRBJ2-1
D: TRBD2
size: medium-sized
V: TRBV7-9
DNA: TGTGCCAGCAGCTTAGGGATAGCGGGAGGGCGGAATGAGCAGTTCTTC
CDR3: CASSLGIAGGRNEQFF

J: TRBJ1-1
D: NA
size: NA
V: TRBV29-1
DNA: TGCAGCGATTTGGAGGACACTGAAGCTTTCTTT
CDR3: CSDLEDTEAFF

J: TRBJ2-1
D: NA
size: NA
V: TRBV10-1
DNA: TGCGCCAGCAGGGCTACAGGGATGCGGGTAGGGAGCTCCTACAATGAGCAGTTCTTC
CDR3: CASRATGMRVGSSYNEQFF

J: TRBJ1-1
D: NA
size: NA
V: TRBV7-6
DNA: TGTGCCAGCAGCTCAAGCGGGATGGTGACTGAAGCTTTCTTT
CDR3: CASSSSGMVTEAFF

J: TRBJ1-1
D: NA
size: NA
V: TRBV7-9
DNA: TGTGCCAGCAGCTTAGCGTCCGTCAGGGCCGAAGCTTTCTTT
CDR3: CASSLASVRAEAFF

J: TRBJ2-3
D: NA
size: NA
V: TRBV6-2/TRBV6-3
DNA: TGTGCCAGCAGTGGCGGGGCGAGCACAGATACGCAGTATTTT
CDR3: CASSGGASTDTQYF

J: TRBJ1-5
D: NA
size: NA
V: TRBV28
DNA: TGTGCCAGCAGTTTATTCCTGAATCAGCCCCAGCATTTT
CDR3: CASSLFLNQPQHF